The rows below give T cell receptor beta chains drawn from one sample of a study of cytomegalovirus exposure and HLA in healthy donors. Clones were sequenced by immunoSEQ multiplex PCR, and TCRdb holds only the in-frame ones, with some missing. The data hold over 150,000 clones, with 70% to 90% observed a single time. The sample was PBMCs. The source of these receptors is a girl aged 5-17 years in good health and CMV-seropositive. CDR3s include the opening cysteine and the closing phenylalanine or tryptophan. Each record gives: D gene, V gene, clone size, J gene, CDR3 DNA, CDR3 protein. A D gene is named only where the DNA matches it firmly. Rows give clone size only sometimes, using once, few, many, or a class for an expanded clone.

>TRBD1|TRBV6-5|-|TRBJ1-4
TGTGCCAGCAGTTATACAGGGGGCGCCGGTAATGAAAAACTGTTTTTT
CASSYTGGAGNEKLFF
>-|TRBV7-6|-|TRBJ2-5
TGTGCCAGCAGCTCGCGAGAAGAGACCCAGTACTTC
CASSSREETQYF
>-|TRBV30|-|TRBJ1-2
TGTGCCTGGAGTACCACAGGGCTTAAGGGCTACACCTTC
CAWSTTGLKGYTF
>-|TRBV18|-|TRBJ2-1
TGTGCCAGCTCACCCGGGACTCTCAATGAGCAGTTCTTC
CASSPGTLNEQFF
>-|TRBV2|-|TRBJ2-3
TGTGCCAGCACCCAGGACTCACACACAGATACGCAGTATTTT
CASTQDSHTDTQYF
>TRBD2|TRBV5-1|-|TRBJ2-3
TGCGCCAGCAGCTTGGTTGGTAGCGGGGGGGCTAGTAGCACAGATACGCAGTATTTT
CASSLVGSGGASSTDTQYF
>TRBD1|TRBV14|-|TRBJ1-1
TGTGCCAGCAGCCAAAGGGGGCGCACTGAAGCTTTCTTT
CASSQRGRTEAFF
>-|TRBV25-1|-|TRBJ2-3
TGTGCCAGCAGTGAACGGCCCGCGGCCGCAGATACGCAGTATTTT
CASSERPAAADTQYF
>-|TRBV2|-|TRBJ1-1
TGTGCCAGCAGTGAAGCGCTAACAGGACCCTTT
CASSEALTGPF
>TRBD1|TRBV11-3|-|TRBJ2-2
TGTGCCAGCAGCAAGACAGGGGAACACGGGGAGCTGTTTTTT
CASSKTGEHGELFF
>TRBD1|TRBV19|-|TRBJ1-5
TGTGCCAGTGGTCAACAGGGGTATCAGCCCCAGCATTTT
CASGQQGYQPQHF
>-|TRBV5-1|once|TRBJ2-7
TGCGCCAGCAGCTTGGGGGACACCTACGAGCAGTACTTC
CASSLGDTYEQYF
>-|TRBV9|-|TRBJ2-5
TGTGCCAGCAGCGGTGGTCTAGCGAACCAAGAGACCCAGTACTTC
CASSGGLANQETQYF
>TRBD1|TRBV27|-|TRBJ1-2
TGTGCCAGCAGCGGACAGGGATATTCTAACTATGGCTACACCTTC
CASSGQGYSNYGYTF
>TRBD2|TRBV7-3|-|TRBJ2-7
TGTGCCAGCAGCGTAACTAGCGGGGTAGGCGAGCAGTACTTC
CASSVTSGVGEQYF
>-|TRBV7-2|-|TRBJ1-1
TGTGCCAGCAGCTTGGCGGGGGCGGTAAACACTGAAGCTTTCTTT
CASSLAGAVNTEAFF
>-|TRBV7-2|-|TRBJ1-1
TGTGCCAGCAGCTTATCGGGGGGCGCAAGGACTGAAGCTTTCTTT
CASSLSGGARTEAFF
>-|TRBV9|-|TRBJ1-1
TGTGCCAGCAGCGTTAGGCCGGGCACTGAAGCTTTCTTT
CASSVRPGTEAFF
>-|TRBV30|once|TRBJ1-1
TGTGCCTGGAGCCTAGGGACTTTAAGGAACACTGAAGCTTTCTTT
CAWSLGTLRNTEAFF
>-|TRBV4-1|-|TRBJ1-3
TGCGCCAGCAGCCCCGGACAGAAGGCTGTTGGAAACACCATATATTTT
CASSPGQKAVGNTIYF
>TRBD1|TRBV28|-|TRBJ1-5
TGTGCCAGCAGTTTATGGACAGGGCGAAGCAATCAGCCCCAGCATTTT
CASSLWTGRSNQPQHF
>TRBD2|TRBV5-4|-|TRBJ2-3
TGTGCCAGCAGCGTGACTAGCGGGGACACAGATACGCAGTATTTT
CASSVTSGDTDTQYF
>TRBD1|TRBV5-1|-|TRBJ1-3
TGCGCCAGCAGCTCGTCTCTCGTTTCGGGGACAGGGACTGGAAACACCATATATTTT
CASSSSLVSGTGTGNTIYF
>TRBD2|TRBV2|few|TRBJ2-1
TGTGCCAGCAGTGAATCCGGGGGGGCCCAAATACCCTACAATGAGCAGTTCTTC
CASSESGGAQIPYNEQFF
>-|TRBV5-4|-|TRBJ1-2
TGTGCCAGCAGCACCGTGGGGGCGAGGGGCTACACCTTC
CASSTVGARGYTF
>TRBD1|TRBV11-2|-|TRBJ2-1
TGTGCCAGCAGCCTACGGGACAGGGTCGATGAGCAGTTCTTC
CASSLRDRVDEQFF
>TRBD1|TRBV6-5|-|TRBJ2-7
TGTGCCAGCAGGCCAGGGGGTAGCTCCTACGAGCAGTACTTC
CASRPGGSSYEQYF
>-|TRBV5-6|-|TRBJ1-1
TGTGCCAGCAGCTATCGGACAGCGGGAAGCACTGAAGCTTTCTTT
CASSYRTAGSTEAFF
>-|TRBV6-6|-|TRBJ1-6
TGTGCCAGCAGACATACGGACAGCGGTAATAATTCACCCCTCCACTTT
CASRHTDSGNNSPLHF
>-|TRBV5-8|-|TRBJ2-7
TGTGCCAGCAGCTCGGGGAGCTACTACGAGCAGTACTTC
CASSSGSYYEQYF
>TRBD2|TRBV10-1|-|TRBJ2-7
TGCGCCAGCAGTGAGTCGACTAGCTTCGAGCAGTACTTC
CASSESTSFEQYF
>TRBD2|TRBV9|once|TRBJ2-1
TGTGCCAGCAGCGACGCTAGCGGGGGGCAGACCAATGAGCGGTTCTTC
CASSDASGGQTNERFF
>-|TRBV5-6|-|TRBJ1-3
TGTGCCAGCAGCTTGATAGACAGTCCGCCTGGAAACACCATATATTTT
CASSLIDSPPGNTIYF
>-|TRBV2|once|TRBJ1-2
TGTGCCAGCAGTGATTCGCCGGGTGGGACACCCTCCTCGGGCGGCTACACCTTC
CASSDSPGGTPSSGGYTF
>-|TRBV10-3|-|TRBJ2-1
TGTGCCATCAGTGATCGGAGCCTGAGCTCCTACAATGAGCAGTTCTTC
CAISDRSLSSYNEQFF
>TRBD2|TRBV12-5|-|TRBJ2-2
TGTGCTAGTGGTTTGGTTTACCGGGAGGGTGAGCTGTTTTTT
CASGLVYREGELFF
>TRBD2|TRBV4-2|-|TRBJ2-1
TGTGCCAGCAGCCAAGTTAGCGGGGGGACCAATGAGCAGTTCTTC
CASSQVSGGTNEQFF
>-|TRBV13|-|TRBJ2-2
TGTGCCAGCAGCTCCCAGGGGCAGGCCACCGGGGAGCTGTTTTTT
CASSSQGQATGELFF
>-|TRBV4-1|-|TRBJ1-5
TGCGCCAGCAGCCAGGGGGGTTGGAGCAATCAGCCCCAGCATTTT
CASSQGGWSNQPQHF
>-|TRBV14|-|TRBJ2-2
TGTGCCAGCAGCCACTTCAAGCGGACCGGGGAGCTGTTTTTT
CASSHFKRTGELFF
>-|TRBV6-1|-|TRBJ1-5
TGTGCCAGCAGTGATGAGGAGACGTGGCAGCCCCAGCATTTT
CASSDEETWQPQHF
>TRBD2|TRBV6-4|-|TRBJ2-2
TGTGCCAGCAGTGAAACGGGGGGGTCCGGGGAGCTGTTTTTT
CASSETGGSGELFF
>TRBD2|TRBV7-9|once|TRBJ2-7
TGTGCCAGCAGCTTTCCGGGGGGCTCCTACGAGCAGTACTTC
CASSFPGGSYEQYF
>TRBD1|TRBV25-1|-|TRBJ1-1
TGTGCCAGCAGTGAATATACCTGGACAGGCGAGAACACTGAAGCTTTCTTT
CASSEYTWTGENTEAFF
>-|TRBV5-6|few|TRBJ2-7
TGTGCCAGCAGCACCTGGACGGACACCTACTCCTACGAGCAGTACTTC
CASSTWTDTYSYEQYF
>TRBD2|TRBV5-4|-|TRBJ2-3
TGTGCCAGCAGCTTGTCCCGGGAGGGGCCAGATACGCAGTATTTT
CASSLSREGPDTQYF
>TRBD1|TRBV10-1|-|TRBJ2-7
TGCGCCAGCAGCCCCGGGACAGGGGTGTACGAGCAGTACTTC
CASSPGTGVYEQYF
>TRBD1|TRBV11-3|-|TRBJ1-1
TGTGCCAGCAGCTCCACGACAGGGGCGAACACTGAAGCTTTCTTT
CASSSTTGANTEAFF
>-|TRBV27|-|TRBJ2-3
TGTGCCAGCAGTTCAATCCGGCAGGGATCAGATACGCAGTATTTT
CASSSIRQGSDTQYF
>TRBD2|TRBV19|-|TRBJ2-4
TGTGCCAGTAGTACTTACCACGGACTAGCGGGGGGGCCGGCCAAAAACATTCAGTACTTC
CASSTYHGLAGGPAKNIQYF
>-|TRBV13|-|TRBJ2-7
TGTGCCAGCAGCATCGCCCGGGACTTCCCTCTCTCTACGGTCGAGCAGTACTTC
CASSIARDFPLSTVEQYF
>-|TRBV21-1|once|TRBJ1-5
TGTGCCAGCAGCAAAGACGCCGAGACAGGGGGCGTCTATAGCAATCAGCCCCAGCATTTT
CASSKDAETGGVYSNQPQHF
>TRBD2|TRBV6-6|-|TRBJ2-7
TGTGCCAGCAGCCTGGGACTAGCGGTTACCTACGAGCAGTACTTC
CASSLGLAVTYEQYF
>-|TRBV4-2|-|TRBJ2-1
TGTGCCAGCAGCCTCGATCCGACAGAATACAATGAGCAGTTCTTC
CASSLDPTEYNEQFF
>-|TRBV6-4|few|TRBJ2-6
TGTGCCAGCAGTGAGAGCTCTGGGGCCAACGTCCTGACTTTC
CASSESSGANVLTF